Given below is one T cell receptor (beta chain) in context. The antigen is unknown. These data are taken from a study of CD8+ T cells in alopecia areata. Study overall: Twice daily, treated patients received 5 to 10 mg of oral tofacitinib. The protocol delivered tofacitinib for 6 to 18 months, then withdrew it for 6 months.

The treatment: oral pan-JAK inhibitor, 5-10 mg twice daily. Obtained from alopecia areata patients were lesional scalp punch biopsies along with peripheral blood. cDNA reverse transcribed from extracted RNA served as the sequencing template. The protocol was immunoSEQ multiplex PCR, while the TCRdb copy is restricted to in-frame clones and leaves out a portion. The sample holds 90,000 to 150,000 clones, more than 40% seen once. General study findings and limits: Greater clonality was observed in lesional scalp samples, especially alopecia totalis/universalis, versus normal scalp.

Material: CD4+ T cells sorted from blood, obtained at week 4, from a patient treated with tofacitinib. This receptor was taken from a human donor with alopecia areata.

CDR3 sequence reads: CASNGALYGYTF. In DNA form, the CDR3 reads TGTGCCAGCAATGGGGCTTTATATGGCTACACCTTC. The genes are TRBV25-1 and TRBJ1-2, with a weak D call TRBD1 (5 bases). The CDR3 spans 12 residues. Trimming cost V 7 bases and J 5 bases, with 11 bases left between them. The germline CDR1 and CDR2 sequences are MGHDK and SYGVNS.